The present entry profiles one TCR beta chain with its context. The antigen is undetermined. The CDR3 consists of 15 residues. CDR1 and CDR2 from the germline V gene are KGHSH and LQKENI. Between the trimmed V and J ends, which lost 3 bases and 4 bases, there was a span of 15 bases. Reverse transcription of all isolated RNA meant that expressed TCRB transcripts were sequenced. The table came from immunoSEQ multiplex PCR; TCRdb's copy has only in-frame clones and leaves some out. The sample yields some 350,000 clones, approximately 15% seen once. The source of the sample is a study of beta chain features in type 1 diabetes. The wider study: Patients looked much like healthy donors when it came to age, gender and cell yields.

Study-level points and caveats: Researchers cautioned that cDNA sequencing could over-represent cells with high TCR expression. Across all four CD4+ subsets, people with type 1 diabetes showed modestly shorter TCRB CDR3s.

The TCR was taken from a woman aged 18-30 years with type 1 diabetes. This chain links TRBV18 with TRBJ1-1, with D uncertain. The sequencing sample was made of naive CD4+ T cells from blood. The CDR3 sequence is CASSPPPARGTEAFF. CDR3 nucleotide sequence: TGTGCCAGCTCACCCCCCCCGGCCCGGGGCACTGAAGCTTTCTTT. The variable domain in full, completed from reference TRBV18 and TRBJ1-1, reads NAGVMQNPRHLVRRRGQEARLRCSPMKGHSHVYWYRQLPEEGLKFMVYLQKENIIDESGMPKERFSAEFPKEGPSILRIQQVVRGDSAAYFCASSPPPARGTEAFFGQGTRLTVV.